These T cell receptor beta chains were read from a single sample in a study of blood T cell repertoires in COVID-19. The assay was immunoSEQ multiplex PCR, and TCRdb's table has in-frame clones only and misses some. The data show 110,000 or so clones, about 80% seen once. Material for sequencing was peripheral blood. The receptors here all came from a woman in her sixties or seventies with acute or convalescent COVID-19. Each CDR3 is given with its conserved first and last residue. D genes are given only for firm matches. Some rows mark clone size as missing; the rest say once, few, many or name a class of expanded clone.

CDR3nt: TGTGCCAGCAGCTTGGGAGGTAGCAATCAGCCCCAGCATTTT; CDR3aa: CASSLGGSNQPQHF; j_gene: TRBJ1-5; v_gene: TRBV5-6; d_gene: -; abundance: few
CDR3nt: TGTGCCAGTAGTATGGTAGAAGACACTGAAGCTTTCTTT; CDR3aa: CASSMVEDTEAFF; j_gene: TRBJ1-1; v_gene: TRBV19; d_gene: -; abundance: few
CDR3nt: TGCAGCGTAAACACAGGGGACAATTCACCCCTCCACTTT; CDR3aa: CSVNTGDNSPLHF; j_gene: TRBJ1-6; v_gene: TRBV29-1; d_gene: TRBD1; abundance: -
CDR3nt: TGTGCCAGCAGCTCAAGGGGGGGCACTGAAGCTTTCTTT; CDR3aa: CASSSRGGTEAFF; j_gene: TRBJ1-1; v_gene: TRBV7-8; d_gene: -; abundance: -
CDR3nt: TGTGCTAGTGGTTTGGGGACTAGCGGGGAGACCCAGTACTTC; CDR3aa: CASGLGTSGETQYF; j_gene: TRBJ2-5; v_gene: TRBV12-5; d_gene: TRBD2; abundance: -
CDR3nt: TGTGCCAGCAGTCTAAACACCATATATTTT; CDR3aa: CASSLNTIYF; j_gene: TRBJ1-3; v_gene: TRBV12-3/TRBV12-4; d_gene: -; abundance: -
CDR3nt: TGCGCCAGCAGCCAAGGACAGGGGGGCAGAAGGGCTTTCTTT; CDR3aa: CASSQGQGGRRAFF; j_gene: TRBJ1-1; v_gene: TRBV4-1; d_gene: TRBD1; abundance: once
CDR3nt: TGTGCTAGTGGCCCCTCAGGGGGACCCACAGATACGCAGTATTTT; CDR3aa: CASGPSGGPTDTQYF; j_gene: TRBJ2-3; v_gene: TRBV12-5; d_gene: TRBD1; abundance: -
CDR3nt: TGTGCCAGCAGCTCCACAGGTTCCAACACTGAAGCTTTCTTT; CDR3aa: CASSSTGSNTEAFF; j_gene: TRBJ1-1; v_gene: TRBV7-9; d_gene: -; abundance: -
CDR3nt: TGCGCCAGCAGCGCGGACACGAACACTGAAGCTTTCTTT; CDR3aa: CASSADTNTEAFF; j_gene: TRBJ1-1; v_gene: TRBV5-1; d_gene: -; abundance: -
CDR3nt: TGTGCCAGCACCATAGGGGTCGGTGGCACAGATACGCAGTATTTT; CDR3aa: CASTIGVGGTDTQYF; j_gene: TRBJ2-3; v_gene: TRBV7-9; d_gene: -; abundance: once
CDR3nt: TGTGCCAGTAGTCCCCAGGTTCTAGGGGAAAACACCATATATTTT; CDR3aa: CASSPQVLGENTIYF; j_gene: TRBJ1-3; v_gene: TRBV19; d_gene: -; abundance: -
CDR3nt: TGCAGCGTTGTATTGGCGGCGAGCTCCTACAATGAGCAGTTCTTC; CDR3aa: CSVVLAASSYNEQFF; j_gene: TRBJ2-1; v_gene: TRBV29-1; d_gene: -; abundance: once
CDR3nt: TGTGCCAGCAGTTCCTGGACAGGGACTAACTCTGGAAACACCATATATTTT; CDR3aa: CASSSWTGTNSGNTIYF; j_gene: TRBJ1-3; v_gene: TRBV28; d_gene: TRBD1; abundance: -
CDR3nt: TGTGCCAGCAGCTTGGTGGCAGGGCAATCACCCCTCCACTTT; CDR3aa: CASSLVAGQSPLHF; j_gene: TRBJ1-6; v_gene: TRBV5-4; d_gene: -; abundance: -
CDR3nt: TGCGCCAGCAGCCCGGATGGACAGGCAACAGATACGCAGTATTTT; CDR3aa: CASSPDGQATDTQYF; j_gene: TRBJ2-3; v_gene: TRBV5-1; d_gene: TRBD1; abundance: -
CDR3nt: TGTGCCATCAGTGATCACAGGGTCTCCTACGAGCAGTACTTC; CDR3aa: CAISDHRVSYEQYF; j_gene: TRBJ2-7; v_gene: TRBV10-3; d_gene: -; abundance: few
CDR3nt: TGTGCCAGCAGCTCACGACCGGGACAGACTAATGAAAAACTGTTTTTT; CDR3aa: CASSSRPGQTNEKLFF; j_gene: TRBJ1-4; v_gene: TRBV3-1/TRBV3-2; d_gene: TRBD1; abundance: -
CDR3nt: TGTGCCAGCAGACCGGGACAGCAAAATCAGCCCCAGCATTTT; CDR3aa: CASRPGQQNQPQHF; j_gene: TRBJ1-5; v_gene: TRBV6-5; d_gene: TRBD1; abundance: -
CDR3nt: TGTGCCAGCAGCTTGCGGGACAGGGGGAAAGTAGGTAACAATCAGCCCCAGCATTTT; CDR3aa: CASSLRDRGKVGNNQPQHF; j_gene: TRBJ1-5; v_gene: TRBV7-8; d_gene: TRBD1; abundance: few
CDR3nt: TGTGCCAGCTCACCAGGGCCAACAGGCAACTATGGCTACACCTTC; CDR3aa: CASSPGPTGNYGYTF; j_gene: TRBJ1-2; v_gene: TRBV18; d_gene: -; abundance: -
CDR3nt: TGTGCCAGCAGCAGATACGGAGCCGATCAGCCCCAGCATTTT; CDR3aa: CASSRYGADQPQHF; j_gene: TRBJ1-5; v_gene: TRBV7-9; d_gene: -; abundance: many
CDR3nt: TGTGCCAGCAGCCAAGATTCGGGGTTGGAGACCCAGTACTTC; CDR3aa: CASSQDSGLETQYF; j_gene: TRBJ2-5; v_gene: TRBV14; d_gene: -; abundance: -
CDR3nt: TGTGCCAGCAGTGTAGGGGGGGGCACTGAAGCTTTCTTT; CDR3aa: CASSVGGGTEAFF; j_gene: TRBJ1-1; v_gene: TRBV2; d_gene: -; abundance: -
CDR3nt: TGTGCCAGTAGTGGGGGACAGAAAAGCCACTATGGCTACACCTTC; CDR3aa: CASSGGQKSHYGYTF; j_gene: TRBJ1-2; v_gene: TRBV19; d_gene: TRBD1; abundance: -
CDR3nt: TGTGCCTGGAGTGTTCCGGGGACAGGGGTGTCACCCCTCCACTTT; CDR3aa: CAWSVPGTGVSPLHF; j_gene: TRBJ1-6; v_gene: TRBV30; d_gene: TRBD1; abundance: -
CDR3nt: TGTGCTAGTGGTTTGGTACGCTTTAGCTCCGGCGAGACCCAGTACTTC; CDR3aa: CASGLVRFSSGETQYF; j_gene: TRBJ2-5; v_gene: TRBV12-5; d_gene: -; abundance: -
CDR3nt: TGTGCCAGCACCCCTAGCGGGGGGCGCCAAGAGACCCAGTACTTC; CDR3aa: CASTPSGGRQETQYF; j_gene: TRBJ2-5; v_gene: TRBV7-2; d_gene: TRBD2; abundance: once
CDR3nt: TGTGCCAGCAGCTTGAGGTCGGCGGGGGAAAGGGAGACCCAGTACTTC; CDR3aa: CASSLRSAGERETQYF; j_gene: TRBJ2-5; v_gene: TRBV5-4; d_gene: TRBD2; abundance: -
CDR3nt: TGTGCCAGCAGTTCACGGTCAATCAATCAGCCCCAGCATTTT; CDR3aa: CASSSRSINQPQHF; j_gene: TRBJ1-5; v_gene: TRBV2; d_gene: -; abundance: few
CDR3nt: TGTGCCAGTAGTATAGATCGGGGTTCCGGGGAGCTGTTTTTT; CDR3aa: CASSIDRGSGELFF; j_gene: TRBJ2-2; v_gene: TRBV19; d_gene: -; abundance: -
CDR3nt: TGTGCCAGCAGCCAAGATAGGGGGGGGATCACTGAAGCTTTCTTT; CDR3aa: CASSQDRGGITEAFF; j_gene: TRBJ1-1; v_gene: TRBV4-2; d_gene: -; abundance: -
CDR3nt: TGTGCCATCAGTGCGCCTGAGGGCTTAAGGACCTACGAGCAGTACTTC; CDR3aa: CAISAPEGLRTYEQYF; j_gene: TRBJ2-7; v_gene: TRBV10-3; d_gene: -; abundance: -
CDR3nt: TGTGCCAGCAGTTCCGGGACTTTGCAGTTCTTC; CDR3aa: CASSSGTLQFF; j_gene: TRBJ2-1; v_gene: TRBV27; d_gene: -; abundance: -
CDR3nt: TGCGCCAGCAGTTCGACAGCAAAAGTTGATAATTCACCCCTCCACTTT; CDR3aa: CASSSTAKVDNSPLHF; j_gene: TRBJ1-6; v_gene: TRBV5-1; d_gene: -; abundance: -
CDR3nt: TGTGCCAGCAGTTACTACGAGAAGCGGGCCTCGGGAGGCTACACCTTC; CDR3aa: CASSYYEKRASGGYTF; j_gene: TRBJ1-2; v_gene: TRBV6-5; d_gene: -; abundance: -
CDR3nt: TGTGCCAGCAGCCAATACGGGGGGGGAGACAATGAGCAGTTCTTC; CDR3aa: CASSQYGGGDNEQFF; j_gene: TRBJ2-1; v_gene: TRBV3-1/TRBV3-2; d_gene: TRBD2; abundance: -
CDR3nt: TGTGCCAGCAGCCCCATTACAGGGTTTGACTACGAGCAGTACTTC; CDR3aa: CASSPITGFDYEQYF; j_gene: TRBJ2-7; v_gene: TRBV5-6; d_gene: -; abundance: -
CDR3nt: TGTGCCTGGAGTCCGGGGGGGTACACTGAAGCTTTCTTT; CDR3aa: CAWSPGGYTEAFF; j_gene: TRBJ1-1; v_gene: TRBV30; d_gene: -; abundance: -
CDR3nt: TGTGCCAGCAGACTAGACAGGCCGAACACTGAAGCTTTCTTT; CDR3aa: CASRLDRPNTEAFF; j_gene: TRBJ1-1; v_gene: TRBV27; d_gene: -; abundance: once
CDR3nt: TGCAGCGTTACTCAGGCGGGTGAAAAACTGTTTTTT; CDR3aa: CSVTQAGEKLFF; j_gene: TRBJ1-4; v_gene: TRBV29-1; d_gene: -; abundance: -